This TCR beta chain comes out of a study of T-cell reconstitution after alpha-beta-depleted transplantation in children. The CDR3 spans 13 residues. V lost 1 base to trimming and J lost 7 bases, with 7 bases between them. The germline gives CDR1 LGHDT, CDR2 YNNKEL (reference sequence). A library of TCRbeta sequences, prepared with unique molecular identifiers, was generated. From the PCR reads, TCRdb called clonotypes with MiXCR, one entry per CDR3 protein. The sample records approximately 400,000 distinct CDR3 sequences, 11% being singletons. This sample comprised PBMCs from the stem cell graft donor, obtained from the stem cell graft. The source of this sequence is a human donor who donated a stem cell graft to a child with acute myeloid leukemia. V is TRBV3-1 and J is TRBJ2-2; D ambiguous. CDR3 nucleotides: TGTGCCAGCAGCCAAGGAGGAAGCGGGGAGCTGTTTTTT. Amino acid sequence: CASSQGGSGELFF.